This T cell receptor (beta chain) was profiled in a study of cytomegalovirus exposure and HLA in healthy donors. Concerning this clone: Its antigen is not known.

Use of 60 Vbeta and 13 Jbeta primers characterized the PCR. The repertoire was sequenced with immunoSEQ multiplex PCR; TCRdb's copy has only in-frame clones and lacks some. The sample carries 170,000 or so clones, around 84% recorded once. The CDR3 contains 13 residues. The germline V gene encodes CDR1 LNHDA and CDR2 SQIVND (reference sequence). The germline V and J ends were trimmed by 3 bases and 8 bases, with 11 bases remaining between them. Overall study findings and caveats: Analysis was carried out at a later point, and it linked a missense DCLRE1C variant to TCR beta V- and J-gene trimming. The only immune exposure information that was available was CMV serostatus. Exclusion applied to some V segments, including TRBV6-2 and TRBV6-3, as they were indistinguishable.

The chain employs TRBV19 and TRBJ2-1; a possible D gene is TRBD1 (5 bases). Source material: PBMCs. The clonotype comes from a man over 45 in good health and CMV-seropositive. This chain's CDR3 is CASSMGQADEQFF. CDR3 in DNA: TGTGCCAGTAGTATGGGGCAGGCAGATGAGCAGTTCTTC.